This TCR beta chain was documented in a study of T cell responses to AZD1222 COVID-19 vaccine. General study findings and limits: Seropositive AZD1222 recipients at baseline numbered only 6 or 7. Repertoire collection took place solely once the T cell response had peaked. Researchers report vaccine-associated CD4 TCRs spanning spike, with dominance at 160-218 and 743-854. The donor group comprised mostly white British people and more females; the analysis possibly underestimated clonal diversity.

TCRdb's copy holds only in-frame clones and misses some; the assay was immunoSEQ multiplex PCR. Of 75,000 to 90,000 clones listed, around 73% were seen once; the top ten hold roughly 21%. Looked up from germline, CDR1 is KGHSH and CDR2 is LQKENI. The CDR3 sequence is 14 residues long. The V end lost 3 bases, the J end lost 0 bases, and 9 bases lay between the germline ends. For this clone: Its specificity is unknown. Additional DNA sequences in this sample encode the identical CDR3.

The J gene is TRBJ2-7, the V gene TRBV18, with D maybe TRBD2 (6 bases). The TCR comes from an adult in good health. The sequencing here drew on peripheral blood, taken on day 0 of AZD1222 vaccination. CDR3 residues: CASSPGLVSYEQYF. The CDR3 nucleotides are TGTGCCAGCTCACCGGGACTGGTCTCCTACGAGCAGTACTTC.